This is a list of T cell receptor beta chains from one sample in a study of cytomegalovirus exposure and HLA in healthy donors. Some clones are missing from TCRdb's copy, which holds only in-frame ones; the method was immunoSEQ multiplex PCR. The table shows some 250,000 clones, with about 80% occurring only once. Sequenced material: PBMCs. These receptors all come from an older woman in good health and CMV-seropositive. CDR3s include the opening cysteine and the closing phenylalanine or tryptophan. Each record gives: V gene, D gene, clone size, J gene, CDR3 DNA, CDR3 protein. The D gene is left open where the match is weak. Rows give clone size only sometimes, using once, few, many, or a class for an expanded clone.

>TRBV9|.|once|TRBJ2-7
TGTGCCAGCAGCGTAGGACTCAGCTCCTACGAGCAGTACTTC
CASSVGLSSYEQYF
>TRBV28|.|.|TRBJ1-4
TGTGCCAGCAGTTGGGGGGGTACTAATGAAAAACTGTTTTTT
CASSWGGTNEKLFF
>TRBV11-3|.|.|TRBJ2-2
TGTGCCAGCAGCCCGCTGGGCCCGGCCGGGGAGCTGTTTTTT
CASSPLGPAGELFF
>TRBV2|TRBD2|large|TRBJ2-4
TGTGCCAGCAGTGAAGGCGTTAGCGGGAGAGACATTCAGTACTTC
CASSEGVSGRDIQYF
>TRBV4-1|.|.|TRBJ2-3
TGCGCCAGCAGCCAAGAGGGCCGCCGAGATACGCAGTATTTT
CASSQEGRRDTQYF
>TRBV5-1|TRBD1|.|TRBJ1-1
TGCGCCAGCAGCTTGGGACAGGGTCAGACTGAAGCTTTCTTT
CASSLGQGQTEAFF
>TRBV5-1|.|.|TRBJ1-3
TGCGCCAGCAGCTTTCAGGGCAACTCTGGAAACACCATATATTTT
CASSFQGNSGNTIYF
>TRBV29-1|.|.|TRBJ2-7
TGCAGCGTTGTGGGGCTGCGTCGCCACGAGCAGTACTTC
CSVVGLRRHEQYF
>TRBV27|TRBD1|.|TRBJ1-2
TGTGCCAGCAGTCCGCAGGGACAGAACTATGGCTACACCTTC
CASSPQGQNYGYTF
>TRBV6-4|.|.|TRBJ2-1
TGTGCCAGCAGTCAGACGGGACTCGAAGCCTACAATGAGCAGTTCTTC
CASSQTGLEAYNEQFF
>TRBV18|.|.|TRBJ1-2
TGTGCCAGCTCACCGACCACGTCGGAGCATGGCTACACCTTC
CASSPTTSEHGYTF
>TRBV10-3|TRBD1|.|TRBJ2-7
TGTGCCATCAGCTCATGGGGCCAGGGGGACGAGCAGTACTTC
CAISSWGQGDEQYF
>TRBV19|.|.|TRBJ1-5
TGTGCCAGTAGTATTCGGGACACCAATCAGCCCCAGCATTTT
CASSIRDTNQPQHF
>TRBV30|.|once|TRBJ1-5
TGTGCCTGGAGTCTGACAGACGATCAGCCCCAGCATTTT
CAWSLTDDQPQHF
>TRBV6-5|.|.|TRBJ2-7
TGTGCCAGCAGGACATTTTCCTACGAGCAGTACTTC
CASRTFSYEQYF
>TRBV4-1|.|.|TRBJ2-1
TGCGCCAGCAGCCAGGGGCAACAGGAGCAGTTCTTC
CASSQGQQEQFF
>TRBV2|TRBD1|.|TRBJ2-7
TGTGCCAGCAGGGAGACAGGGGGCGAGCAGTACTTC
CASRETGGEQYF
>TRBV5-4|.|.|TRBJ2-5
TGTGCCAGCAGCTTGGTTGGGGCACAAGAGACCCAGTACTTC
CASSLVGAQETQYF